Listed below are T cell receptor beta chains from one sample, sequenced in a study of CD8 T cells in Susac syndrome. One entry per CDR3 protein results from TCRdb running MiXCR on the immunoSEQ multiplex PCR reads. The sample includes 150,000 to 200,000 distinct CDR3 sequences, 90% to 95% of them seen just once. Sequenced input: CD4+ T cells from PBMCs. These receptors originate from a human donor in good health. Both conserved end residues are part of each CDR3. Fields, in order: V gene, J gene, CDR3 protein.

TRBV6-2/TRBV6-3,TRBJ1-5,CASSERVDQPQHF
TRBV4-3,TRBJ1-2,CASSQDLGQGARGYTF
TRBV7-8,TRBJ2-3,CASSPLTRGASTDTQYF
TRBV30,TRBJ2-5,CAWRVGTAQETQYF
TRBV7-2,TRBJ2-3,CASGTSGGPGTDTQYF
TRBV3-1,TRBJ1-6,CASSQDNLNRLSPLHF
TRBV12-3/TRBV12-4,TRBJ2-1,CASSLARTSGRRYEQFF
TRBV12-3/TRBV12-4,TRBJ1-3,CASRPGPGNTIYF
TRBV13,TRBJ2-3,CASSPRSGTGGSDTQYF
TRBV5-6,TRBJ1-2,CASSRRGQRHYGYTF
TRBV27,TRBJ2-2,CASSLGTITNTGELFF
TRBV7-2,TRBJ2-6,CASSLRVRSSGANVLTF
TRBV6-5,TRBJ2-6,CASSYYRQGPSSGANVLTF
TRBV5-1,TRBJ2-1,CASSLKASYNEQFF
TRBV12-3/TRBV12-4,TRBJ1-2,CASSFPQLFGYTF
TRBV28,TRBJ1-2,CASSLGQLGYGYTF
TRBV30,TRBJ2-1,CAWSDPRRGQSSYNEQFF
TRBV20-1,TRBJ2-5,CSARDRQETQYF
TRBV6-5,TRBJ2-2,CASSYSVPGGSYTGELFF
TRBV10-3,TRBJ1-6,CAISPGPNNSPLHF
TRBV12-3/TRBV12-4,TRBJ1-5,CASSPRETGINSNQPQHF
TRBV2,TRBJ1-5,CASSADRRNQPQHF
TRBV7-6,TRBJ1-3,CASSQFNRGRARGNTIYF
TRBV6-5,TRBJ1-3,CASSYSGATGNTIYF
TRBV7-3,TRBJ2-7,CASSPGASGGKRSSYEQYF
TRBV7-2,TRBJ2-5,CASSFLPTSGGEETQYF
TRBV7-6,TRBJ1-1,CASSLVQAEAFF
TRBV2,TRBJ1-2,CASRDYGYTF
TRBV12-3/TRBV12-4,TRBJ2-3,CASSLRFGSQYF
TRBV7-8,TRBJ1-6,CASSLESSYNSPLHF
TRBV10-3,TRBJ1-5,CAISDARGNNQPQHF
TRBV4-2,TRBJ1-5,CASSPPGGGNQPQHF
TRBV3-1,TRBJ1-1,CASSQDARSRTEAFF
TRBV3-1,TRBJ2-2,CASSQDRAGPGELFF
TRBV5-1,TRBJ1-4,CASSLSRATNEKLFF
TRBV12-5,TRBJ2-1,CASGLLDEQFF
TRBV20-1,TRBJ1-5,CSASVEGRIGQPQHF
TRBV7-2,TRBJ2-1,CASSSSRGGAGGGYNEQFF
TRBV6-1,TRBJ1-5,CATVHQGFTDQPQHF
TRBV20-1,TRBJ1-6,CSAAQVTNSPLHF
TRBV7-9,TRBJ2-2,CASSSGTGFTGELFF
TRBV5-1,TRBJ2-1,CASSLGTGGIEQFF
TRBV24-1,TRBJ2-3,CATSGGVPDTQYF
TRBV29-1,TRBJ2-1,CSVCPSTLSYNEQFF
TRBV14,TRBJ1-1,CASSSLDRNTEAFF
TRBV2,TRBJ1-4,CASRKDGGTNEKLFF
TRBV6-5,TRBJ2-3,CASRLGQGLTDTQYF